This paragraph reports one T cell receptor beta chain. Its matching antigen is unknown. An end of the junction differs from the germline gene, which may be a read error. CDR3 size: 14 residues. Per the germline V gene, CDR1 is LNHDA and CDR2 is SQIVND (reference sequence). This record comes from a study of regulatory T cells in long-lasting Graves disease. This sample's time point: newly diagnosed GD, antithyroid drugs for less than 3 months. RNA from PBMCs was the source of the TCR library. Regarding the study as a whole: Persistent disease was associated with favored TRBV28 usage and with favored use of TRBJ1-2 and TRBJ2-5.

Building of the TCR beta libraries involved iRepertoire HTBI primers and Arm-PCR of CDR3 regions. TCRdb processed the multiplex PCR reads anew with MiXCR; each CDR3 protein has one entry. The sample consists of 440,000 or so distinct CDR3 sequences, over 15% of them appearing once. Separately, the same data were catalogued under a study of T cells in Graves' hyperthyroidism and ophthalmopathy.

The chain combines TRBV19 with TRBJ2-1; 15 bases are a match to TRBD2. This TCR was recovered from a woman aged 25 to 45 with Graves disease. This specimen consisted of peripheral blood mononuclear cells (PBMCs), obtained at new diagnosis, from a patient treated with antithyroid drugs. CDR3 nucleotide sequence: TGTGCCAGTCGGACTAGCGGGAGGGCCAATGAGCAGTCCTTC. Encoded protein: CASRTSGRANEQSF. Full variable domain (remainder filled in from reference TRBV19 and TRBJ2-1): DGGITQSPKYLFRKEGQNVTLSCEQNLNHDAMYWYRQDPGQGLRLIYYSQIVNDFQKGDIAEGYSVSREKKESFPLTVTSAQKNPTAFYLCASRTSGRANEQSFGPGTRLTVL.